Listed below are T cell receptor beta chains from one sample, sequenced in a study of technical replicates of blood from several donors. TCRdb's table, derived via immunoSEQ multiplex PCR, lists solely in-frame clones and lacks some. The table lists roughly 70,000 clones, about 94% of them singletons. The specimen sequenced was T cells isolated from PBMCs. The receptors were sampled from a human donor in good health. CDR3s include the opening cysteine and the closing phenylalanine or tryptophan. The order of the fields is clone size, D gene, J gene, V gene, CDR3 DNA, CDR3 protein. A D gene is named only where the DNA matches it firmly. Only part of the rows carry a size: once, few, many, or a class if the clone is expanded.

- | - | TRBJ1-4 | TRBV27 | TGTGCCAGCAGTGCCGGGACTTCAACTAATGAAAACCTGTTTTTT | CASSAGTSTNENLFF
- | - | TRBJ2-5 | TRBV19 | TGTGCCAGTAGTATATCCCACTCAATGGAGACCCAGTACTTC | CASSISHSMETQYF
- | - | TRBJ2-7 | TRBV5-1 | TGCGCCAGCAGCTTATCAGGGCCCTACGAGCAGTACTTC | CASSLSGPYEQYF
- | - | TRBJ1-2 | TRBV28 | TGTGCCAGCAGTCCCTCGACAGATTCTTATAACTATGGCTACACCTTC | CASSPSTDSYNYGYTF
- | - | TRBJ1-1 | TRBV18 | TGTGCCAGCTCACCTAACGAGGCGAACATTGAAGCTTTCTTT | CASSPNEANIEAFF
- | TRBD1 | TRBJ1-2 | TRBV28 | TGTGCCACATTGCTAGGGGGCTTTAACTATGGCTACACCTTC | CATLLGGFNYGYTF
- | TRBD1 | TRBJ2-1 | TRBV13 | TGTGCCAGCAGCTCGAGGGACAGCCTCCCCCAAGAGAATGAGCAGTTCTTC | CASSSRDSLPQENEQFF
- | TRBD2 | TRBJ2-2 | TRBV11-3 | TGTGCCAGCAGGAGAGGGACTAGCGGGATATCCGGGGAGCTGTTTTTT | CASRRGTSGISGELFF
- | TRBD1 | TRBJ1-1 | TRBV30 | TGTGCCTGGAGTAGGGGGCCGGTCACTGAAGCTTTCTTT | CAWSRGPVTEAFF
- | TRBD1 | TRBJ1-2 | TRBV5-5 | TGTGCCAGCAGCCCTTCATCGGACAGGGCCTATGGCTACACCTTC | CASSPSSDRAYGYTF
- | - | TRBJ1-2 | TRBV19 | TGTGCCAGTAGTCCTGGGTGGGGCACTAACTATGGCTACACCTTC | CASSPGWGTNYGYTF
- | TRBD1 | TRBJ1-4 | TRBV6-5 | TGTGCCAGCAGTTACTCCCGGACAGGAGTGGAAAAACTGTTTTTT | CASSYSRTGVEKLFF
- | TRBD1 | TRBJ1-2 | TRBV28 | TGTGCCAGCAGCCTCGTGGACAGGGCGACTGGCTACACCTTC | CASSLVDRATGYTF
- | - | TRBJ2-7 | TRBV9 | TGTGCCAGCAGCGTATCAGGGGCTGGGGCCTACGAGCAGTACTTC | CASSVSGAGAYEQYF
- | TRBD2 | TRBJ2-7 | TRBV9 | TGTGCCAGCAGCGTAGCTAGCGGGGTCGCCTACGAGCAGTACTTC | CASSVASGVAYEQYF
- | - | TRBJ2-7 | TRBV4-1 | TGCGCCAGCAGCCAAGGACCGACTAGTATTGACGAGCAGTACTTC | CASSQGPTSIDEQYF
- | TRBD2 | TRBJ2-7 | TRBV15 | TGTGCCACCAGCAGAGGTATTAGCGGGAGCTACGAGCAGTACTTC | CATSRGISGSYEQYF
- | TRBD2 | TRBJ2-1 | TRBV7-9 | TGTGCCAGCAGACAAACTAGCGGGAGCGGCAATGAGCAGTTCTTC | CASRQTSGSGNEQFF
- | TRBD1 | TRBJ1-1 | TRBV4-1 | TGCGCCAGCAGCCAAGAACCGGGACAGACTGTAATGAACACTGAAGCTTTCTTT | CASSQEPGQTVMNTEAFF
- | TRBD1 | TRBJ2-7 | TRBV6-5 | TGTGCCAGCAGTTCAGGGGGCCAATACGAGCAGTACTTC | CASSSGGQYEQYF
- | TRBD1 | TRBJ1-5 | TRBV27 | TGTGCCAGCAGTTTCGGGACAGGGATAGGTCCCCAGCATTTT | CASSFGTGIGPQHF
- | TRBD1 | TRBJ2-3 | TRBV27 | TGTGCCAGCAGTCTGGGACAGGGGGCAATTGAGGTGGATACGCAGTATTTT | CASSLGQGAIEVDTQYF
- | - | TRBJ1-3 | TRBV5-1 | TGCGCCAGCAGCTTGTCAGGGGACGTCTCTGGAAACACCATATATTTT | CASSLSGDVSGNTIYF
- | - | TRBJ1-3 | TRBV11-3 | TGTGCCAGCAGCCTGGGAGGGGACACCATATATTTT | CASSLGGDTIYF
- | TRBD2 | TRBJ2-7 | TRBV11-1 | TGTGCCAGCAGCCTCCTGGGGGGGGGAGCCTCCTACGAGCAGTACTTC | CASSLLGGGASYEQYF
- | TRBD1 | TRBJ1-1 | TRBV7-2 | TGTGCCAGCAGCTTAGACAGGGGTTCGGCCACTGAAGCTTTCTTT | CASSLDRGSATEAFF
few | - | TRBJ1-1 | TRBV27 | TGTGCCAGCAGTTTACAGGGCATGAACACTGAAGCTTTCTTT | CASSLQGMNTEAFF
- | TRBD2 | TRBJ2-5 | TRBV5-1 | TGCGCCAGCAGCTCCCGGACTAGCGGGAGCCCGGAGACCCAGTACTTC | CASSSRTSGSPETQYF
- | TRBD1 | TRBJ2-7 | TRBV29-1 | TGCAGCGTTGAGTTCCCGGGACAGACCCCCTACGAGCAGTACTTC | CSVEFPGQTPYEQYF
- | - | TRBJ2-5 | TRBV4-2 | TGTGCCAGCAGCCAAGTTGGCGGTCAAGAGACCCAGTACTTC | CASSQVGGQETQYF
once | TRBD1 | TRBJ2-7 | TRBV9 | TGTGCCAGCAGCGTAGACGGTGAGGGGGCGGTTTTCGAGCAGTACTTC | CASSVDGEGAVFEQYF
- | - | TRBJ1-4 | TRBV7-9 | TGTGCCAGCACCCAGCGTGAAAAACTGTTTTTT | CASTQREKLFF
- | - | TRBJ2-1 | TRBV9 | TGTGCCAGCAGCCAAAACCGGGGTTACAATGAGCAGTTCTTC | CASSQNRGYNEQFF
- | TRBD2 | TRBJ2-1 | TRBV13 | TGTGCCAGCAGCTTTCCCCCGGGACTAGCGGGAGTATCCTACAATGAGCAGTTCTTC | CASSFPPGLAGVSYNEQFF
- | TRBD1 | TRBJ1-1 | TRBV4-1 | TGCGCCAGCAACCCGACAGGGGCGAACACTGAAGCTTTCTTT | CASNPTGANTEAFF
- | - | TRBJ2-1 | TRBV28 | TGTGCCAGCAGTCTAGGCGGGATTACTATAAATGAGCAGTTCTTC | CASSLGGITINEQFF
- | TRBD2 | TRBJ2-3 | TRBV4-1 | TGCGCCAGCAGCCACCCCAGGACTAGCGGGAGCGCAGATACGCAGTATTTT | CASSHPRTSGSADTQYF
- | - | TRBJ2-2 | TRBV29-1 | TGCAGCGTTGTAATGACAGGGGAGCTGTTTTTT | CSVVMTGELFF
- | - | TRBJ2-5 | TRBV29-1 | TGCAGCGTGGGGCCGGGTTCGGTAGAGACCCAGTACTTC | CSVGPGSVETQYF
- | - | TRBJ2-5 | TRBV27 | TGTGCCAGCAGTTTAATAGCCCAAGAGACCCAGTACTTC | CASSLIAQETQYF
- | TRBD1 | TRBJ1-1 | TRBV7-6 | TGTGCCAGCAGCTTGTACAGGGGGAGGGAAGCTTTCTTT | CASSLYRGREAFF
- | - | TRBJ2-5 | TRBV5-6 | TGTGCCAGCAGCTTATCCCCCAACCAAGAGACCCAGTACTTC | CASSLSPNQETQYF
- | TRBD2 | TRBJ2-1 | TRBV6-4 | TGTGCCAGCCAGAGACTAGCGGGGGTCTACAATGAGCAGTTCTTC | CASQRLAGVYNEQFF
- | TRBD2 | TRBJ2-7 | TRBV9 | TGTGCCAGCAGTCGGGGGGGGACTAGCGGTTACGAGCAGTACTTC | CASSRGGTSGYEQYF
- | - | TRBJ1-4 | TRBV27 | TGTGCCAGCAGCAGACAGGATAATGAAAAACTGTTTTTT | CASSRQDNEKLFF
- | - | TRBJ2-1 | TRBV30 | TGTGCCTGGAGTCATCAATTTAGCTCCTACAATGAGCAGTTCTTC | CAWSHQFSSYNEQFF
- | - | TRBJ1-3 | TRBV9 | TGTGCCAGCAGCGTAGACCGGGGGGGAATGCACTCTGGAAACACCATATATTTT | CASSVDRGGMHSGNTIYF
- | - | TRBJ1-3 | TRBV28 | TGTGCCAGCAGTATGGACAGACCTGGAAACACCATATATTTT | CASSMDRPGNTIYF
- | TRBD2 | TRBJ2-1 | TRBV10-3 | TGTGCCACCCAAAGCGGGGGCAGATACAATGAGCAGTTCTTC | CATQSGGRYNEQFF
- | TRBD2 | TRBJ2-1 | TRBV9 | TGTGCCAGCAGCGTAAGCAGCGGGGGTAACAATGAGCAGTTCTTC | CASSVSSGGNNEQFF
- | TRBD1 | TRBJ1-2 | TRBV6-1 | TGTGCCAGCAGACTGACAGGGGCCTATGGCTACACCTTC | CASRLTGAYGYTF
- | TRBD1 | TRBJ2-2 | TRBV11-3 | TGTGCCAGCAGCTTAGGGCGGACAGGAGGTGACACCGGGGAGCTGTTTTTT | CASSLGRTGGDTGELFF
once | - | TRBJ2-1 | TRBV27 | TGTGCCAGCAGCCCCCACCTAGGCAATGAGCAGTTCTTC | CASSPHLGNEQFF
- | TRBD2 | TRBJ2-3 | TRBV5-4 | TGTGCCAGCAGCCCCGCTGCGACTAGCGGACTAACAGATACGCAGTATTTT | CASSPAATSGLTDTQYF
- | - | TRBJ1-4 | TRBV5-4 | TGTGCCAGCAGCCCCGGACTGGCAACTAATGAAAAACTGTTTTTT | CASSPGLATNEKLFF